The next 23 T cell receptor beta chains were all read from a single sample in a study of Graves' ophthalmopathy and Graves' hyperthyroidism. Scientists amplified the TCR beta CDR3 regions from RNA transcripts. In the first round, RT-PCR was carried out with HTBI primers, and a multiplex PCR formed the second round. Each CDR3 protein is one row after TCRdb ran MiXCR on the multiplex PCR reads. The sample has roughly 500,000 distinct CDR3 sequences, around 15% seen once. Material for sequencing was blood. These receptors originate from a woman aged 25 to 39 with Graves' ophthalmopathy.

This clonotype showed up many times. This chain joins TRBV7-3 and TRBJ2-2, with TRBD1 as a possible D gene (6 bases). Trimming pared 5 bases from V and 1 base from J, leaving 8 bases between. CDR3 length: 14 residues. The V gene's germline CDR1 is SGHTA and CDR2 FQGTGA. CDR3 sequence reads: CASSPQGNTGELFF. The CDR3 DNA is TGTGCCAGCAGCCCACAGGGGAACACCGGGGAGCTGTTTTTT.

This clonotype was seen repeatedly, ten times or more. The gene calls are TRBV6-2 or TRBV6-3 and TRBJ1-2; 7 bases line up with TRBD1. V shed 5 bases, J shed 4 bases, and the junction held 7 bases outside the gene matches. Germline assignment: CDR1 MNHEY and CDR2 SVGEGT. The CDR3 runs 14 residues. The CDR3 DNA is TGTGCCAGCAGTACCAAGGGGGCTTTCTATGGCTACACCTTC. It is translated as CASSTKGAFYGYTF.

This clonotype was seen repeatedly, ten times or more. The V and J genes are TRBV10-3 and TRBJ1-2; D is uncertain. Per germline, CDR1 ENHRY and CDR2 SYGVKD. The CDR3 has 13 residues. V was shortened by 5 bases and J by 2 bases, with 9 bases between the two germline ends. The CDR3 here is CAISLDPNYGYTF. The CDR3 nucleotides are TGTGCCATCAGTTTGGATCCAAACTATGGCTACACCTTC.

This chain joins TRBV6-1 and TRBJ1-1; D is ambiguous. Germline V gene sequence: CDR1 MNHNS, CDR2 SASEGT. This CDR3 is 14 amino acids long. Trimming left V 6 bases short and J 1 base short, with 12 bases between. CDR3 DNA: TGTGCCAGCAGCGCCTACGGACCGAACACTGAAGCTTTCTTT. It codes for CASSAYGPNTEAFF.

This clonotype occurred many times. The J gene is TRBJ2-7, the V gene TRBV6-5, with a possible D match to TRBD1 (6 bases). CDR3 size: 14 residues. Germline CDR1 reads MNHEY; CDR2 reads SVGAGI. V was cut by 4 bases and J by 2 bases, with 12 bases left in between. The CDR3 reads CASSSQGKTYEQYF. For the CDR3, the DNA is TGTGCCAGCAGTTCCCAGGGGAAGACCTACGAGCAGTACTTC.

A remark on this clonotype: Sequence at one end of the junction differs from germline and may be a read error. The chain recombines TRBV4-1 with TRBJ1-3; perhaps TRBD1 as D (5 bases). The V gene's germline CDR1 is MGHRA and CDR2 YSYEKL. This CDR3 comprises 16 residues. In nucleotides, the CDR3 is TGCGCCAGCAGCCATATCGGGGGGGGAAGTCGGGACTCGTTTGATTTT. Residues: CASSHIGGGSRDSFDF.

This clonotype was recorded at least ten times. The CDR3 region is CASSSRGDQPQHF. DNA of the CDR3: TGTGCCAGCTCATCAAGGGGGGATCAGCCCCAGCATTTT. The genes are TRBV18 and TRBJ1-5, with D tentatively TRBD1 (6 bases). The germline CDR1 and CDR2 sequences are KGHSH and LQKENI. The length of the CDR3 is 13 residues. Trimming pared 5 bases from V and 5 bases from J, leaving 10 bases between. Supplemented by reference TRBV18 and TRBJ1-5, the full variable domain reads NAGVMQNPRHLVRRRGQEARLRCSPMKGHSHVYWYRQLPEEGLKFMVYLQKENIIDESGMPKERFSAEFPKEGPSILRIQQVVRGDSAAYFCASSSRGDQPQHFGDGTRLSIL.

The chain recombines TRBV28 with TRBJ1-5; the match to TRBD1 covers 7 bases. This CDR3 contains 15 residues. V shed 7 bases, J shed 3 bases, and the junction held 9 bases outside the gene matches. Germline V gene lookup returns CDR1 MDHEN and CDR2 SYDVKM. The CDR3 coding sequence is TGTGCCAGCATACCACGGGACAGTACCAATCAGCCCCAGCATTTT. Amino acids: CASIPRDSTNQPQHF. The full variable domain, with the rest looked up from reference TRBV28 and TRBJ1-5, is DVKVTQSSRYLVKRTGEKVFLECVQDMDHENMFWYRQDPGLGLRLIYFSYDVKMKEKGDIPEGYSVSREKKERFSLILESASTNQTSMYLCASIPRDSTNQPQHFGDGTRLSIL.

This clonotype appeared many times. The genes are TRBV19 and TRBJ2-7; 8 bases match TRBD1. The ends lost 8 bases at V and 1 base at J; junction bases unmatched: 4. The germline V gene has CDR1 LNHDA and CDR2 SQIVND (reference sequence). This CDR3 is 13 amino acids long. The CDR3 is CASGQGHSYEQYF. In DNA, the CDR3 is TGTGCCAGTGGACAGGGCCATTCCTACGAGCAGTACTTC.

The table lists this clonotype with many counts. The V call is TRBV6-2 or TRBV6-3, the J call TRBJ2-2; 11 bases map to TRBD2. Germline-derived CDR1 and CDR2 are MNHEY and SVGEGT. CDR3 length: 18 residues. Trimming cost V 0 bases and J 6 bases; bases outside gene matches: 9. In DNA, the CDR3 is TGTGCCAGCAGTTACTCGACCCCCCTAGCGGGAGGAGCCGGGGAGCTGTTTTTT. This encodes CASSYSTPLAGGAGELFF.

This chain connects TRBV6-1 to TRBJ2-7, with TRBD1 matching 8 bases. Trimming cost V 6 bases and J 1 base; bases outside gene matches: 8. This CDR3 contains 15 residues. CDR1 and CDR2 from the germline V gene are MNHNS and SASEGT. The CDR3, as DNA: TGTGCCAGCAGGGATGGGACAGGACCTTCCTACGAGCAGTACTTC. As protein: CASRDGTGPSYEQYF.

This clonotype was seen many times. J is TRBJ2-5 and V is TRBV7-3, with a tentative D call TRBD1 (6 bases). Trimming shortened V by 5 bases and J by 5 bases, and 15 bases separated the two germline ends. The CDR3 is 14 residues long. The germline gives CDR1 SGHTA, CDR2 FQGTGA. The chain's CDR3 is CASSPTDRSETQYF. The DNA of the CDR3 is TGTGCCAGCAGCCCCACTGACAGGAGTGAGACCCAGTACTTC. The full variable domain, rest sourced from reference TRBV7-3 and TRBJ2-5, is GAGVSQTPSNKVTEKGKYVELRCDPISGHTALYWYRQSLGQGPEFLIYFQGTGAADDSGLPNDRFFAVRPEGSVSTLKIQRTERGDSAVYLCASSPTDRSETQYFGPGTRLLVL.

A few counts support this clonotype. V usage is TRBV2 and J usage is TRBJ1-1, with no clear D. The CDR3 runs 13 residues. Trimming removed 6 bases from V and 7 bases from J, with 15 bases in between. In germline, CDR1 is SNHLY, CDR2 FYNNEI. The CDR3, as DNA: TGTGCCAGCAGAGTGATTAGCAAGATTGAAGCTTTCTTT. It translates to CASRVISKIEAFF.

Turning to this clonotype: A much larger clone is a single base away; this may be a read error. The J gene is TRBJ2-5, the V gene TRBV27; D remains unclear. CDR3 length: 13 amino acids. The germline CDR1 and CDR2 sequences are MNHEY and SMNVEV (reference sequence). CDR3 nucleotides: TGTGCCAGCAGTTTGGTAGGAAAAGAGACCAAGTACTTC. As protein: CASSLVGKETKYF.

Many counts were recorded for this clonotype. The rearrangement links TRBV28 to TRBJ1-2; tentatively, D is TRBD1 (5 bases). The germline V and J ends were trimmed by 7 bases and 4 bases, with 19 bases remaining between them. There are 15 residues in the CDR3. Germline CDR1 and CDR2: MDHEN and SYDVKM. CDR3 protein: CASTNDFGTPYGYTF. The CDR3 bases are TGTGCCAGCACCAACGACTTCGGGACGCCCTATGGCTACACCTTC.

About this clonotype: This could be a read error, since a much larger clone is one nucleotide away. V usage is TRBV2 and J usage is TRBJ2-2; D may be TRBD1 (6 bases). CDR3 length equals 15 residues. Germline lookup yields CDR1 SNHLY and CDR2 FYNNEI. The CDR3 nucleotides read TGTGCCAGCAGGGGGGCAGGGTTGAACACCGGGGAGCTGTGTTTT. Its protein is CASRGAGLNTGELCF.

This clonotype was detected many times. The V gene is TRBV12-3 or TRBV12-4, the J gene TRBJ1-2; 8 nucleotides line up with TRBD1. The V and J ends lost 3 bases and 7 bases, in that order; junction bases with no gene match: 10. The CDR3 runs to 15 residues. The CDR3 DNA is TGTGCCAGCAGTTTGACCTCGACAGGGGATCGTGGCTACACCTTC. This gives the protein CASSLTSTGDRGYTF.

This clonotype appeared many times. V is TRBV28 and J is TRBJ1-5; D is uncertain. The germline gives CDR1 MDHEN, CDR2 SYDVKM. V was clipped by 2 bases and J by 11 bases, with 13 bases between them. The CDR3 has 13 residues. The CDR3 region has the DNA TGTGCCAGCAGTTTAGTGGCTCCCCCAGCCCAGCATTTT. This encodes CASSLVAPPAQHF.

This clonotype was counted many times. The J gene is TRBJ1-6, the V gene TRBV6-5; D may be TRBD1 (5 bases). CDR1 MNHEY and CDR2 SVGAGI come from the germline V gene. Trimming took 2 bases from V and 10 from J, leaving 15 bases between them. The CDR3 has 15 residues. The CDR3 coding sequence is TGTGCCAGCAGTTACGACTCCAAGGGGTGGTCACCCCTCCACTTT. Its protein is CASSYDSKGWSPLHF.

Many counts were recorded for this clonotype. V usage is TRBV29-1 and J usage is TRBJ2-7, with 9 bases that match TRBD2. CDR3 length: 14 residues. After removal of 3 bases from V and 2 bases from J, the junction contained 5 bases not matched to a gene. Germline CDR1 and CDR2: SQVTM and ANQGSEA. The CDR3 loop reads CSVDSSGNTYEQYF. CDR3 in DNA: TGCAGCGTTGATTCTAGCGGGAATACCTACGAGCAGTACTTC.

The rearrangement links TRBV4-2 to TRBJ1-1, with D hard to call. The V and J ends lost 4 bases and 5 bases respectively, with 11 bases between them. This CDR3 spans 13 amino acids. Looked up from germline, CDR1 is LGHNA and CDR2 is YNFKEQ. The CDR3 DNA reads as TGTGCCAGCAGCCTTCCAGGAAAAACTGAAGCTTTCTTT. Translating it yields CASSLPGKTEAFF.

This clonotype was seen at least ten times. CDR3 protein: CATSREGRSGANVLTF. The CDR3 DNA reads TGTGCCACCAGCAGAGAAGGTCGGTCTGGGGCCAACGTCCTGACTTTC. This rearrangement joins TRBV15 to TRBJ2-6; D uncertain. The V gene lost 0 bases and the J gene lost 1 base, with 7 bases spanning the gap. This CDR3 is built from 16 residues. Germline V gene data show CDR1 as LNHNV and CDR2 as YYDKDF (reference sequence).

This clonotype was observed a handful of times. The chain is built from TRBV20-1 and TRBJ2-3, with D perhaps TRBD2 (5 bases). The CDR3 totals 15 residues. Trimming stripped 1 base from V and 3 bases from J, with 14 bases between. Germline V lookup: CDR1 DFQATT, CDR2 SNEGSKA (reference sequence). CDR3 DNA sequence: TGCAGTGCTAGAGGCGAGCGGTCGTGGACAGATACGCAGTATTTT. It codes for CSARGERSWTDTQYF.